Presented here are 19 T cell receptor beta chains from one specimen sequenced in a study of T cells after yellow fever vaccination. MiXCR, applied by TCRdb to the 5' RACE reads, yields one record per CDR3 protein. Of 400,000 to 650,000 distinct CDR3 sequences in the sample, 21% were seen once. The specimen comprised PBMCs, sampled about 21 days after the first yellow fever vaccination. Every receptor here comes from a man younger than 30 who received the YFV17D yellow fever vaccine.

The chain uses TRBV28 and TRBJ1-5; possibly TRBD1 for D (6 bases). From germline, CDR1 is MDHEN and CDR2 SYDVKM. Trimming took off 8 bases at V and 0 bases at J, with 14 bases between the two ends. The CDR3 is made up of 15 amino acids. The chain's CDR3 is CASQTGDYSNQPQHF. CDR3 bases: TGTGCCAGCCAGACAGGAGACTATAGCAATCAGCCCCAGCATTTT.

The chain links TRBV5-1 to TRBJ1-4; D gene ambiguous. Trimming removed 1 base at V and 4 bases at J, with 8 bases between. There are 14 residues in the CDR3. The V gene's germline CDR1 is SGHRS and CDR2 YFSETQ. CDR3 nucleotides: TGCGCCAGCAGCTTGAGAGGTGATAATGAAAAACTGTTTTTT. Translation gives CASSLRGDNEKLFF.

The V call is TRBV11-1, the J call TRBJ2-4, with 9 bases aligning to TRBD1. This CDR3 is 16 amino acids long. Trimming removed 2 bases from V and 7 bases from J; junction bases left unmatched: 9. Germline V gives CDR1 SGHAT, CDR2 FQDESV (reference sequence). The CDR3 sequence is CASSLPGTGTENIQYF. In DNA form, the CDR3 reads TGTGCCAGCAGCTTACCCGGGACAGGGACGGAGAACATTCAGTACTTC.

This chain connects TRBV7-2 to TRBJ1-2, with 8 bases that match TRBD1. From germline, CDR1 is SGHTA and CDR2 FQGNSA. V shed 5 bases, J shed 8 bases, and the junction held 10 bases outside the gene matches. The CDR3 is 14 residues long. The CDR3 nucleotides are TGTGCCAGCAGCCCGCAGGGACAGGAGGGAGGCTACACCTTC. It yields the protein CASSPQGQEGGYTF.

The chain uses TRBV4-3 and TRBJ2-2, with 7 bases that match TRBD2. V dropped 0 bases and J dropped 7; count of bases not matched to a gene: 11. Germline assignment: CDR1 LGHNA and CDR2 YSLEER. This CDR3 contains 17 residues. The CDR3 DNA sequence: TGCGCCAGCAGCCAAGAGGGGAGGACTAGGAGGATCGGGGAGCTGTTTTTT. The encoded protein is CASSQEGRTRRIGELFF.

This clonotype appeared a few times. J is TRBJ2-7 and V is TRBV18; TRBD2 might be the D (6 bases). Trimming stripped 7 bases from V and 0 bases from J, with 13 bases between. The germline CDR1 and CDR2 sequences are KGHSH and LQKENI. The CDR3 is 14 residues long. The CDR3 DNA reads TGTGCCAGCTGGGGGGACGGAATCTCCTACGAGCAGTACTTC. Translating it yields CASWGDGISYEQYF.

This clonotype came up a few times. The chain joins TRBV7-9 to TRBJ1-2; no clear D gene. This CDR3 comprises 13 residues. Germline V gives CDR1 SEHNR, CDR2 FQNEAQ (reference sequence). V gave up 2 bases and J gave up 6 bases, with 10 bases separating them. CDR3 bases: TGTGCCAGCAGCTTATGGCAGGACCATGGCTACACCTTC. This translates into CASSLWQDHGYTF.

J is TRBJ1-5 and V is TRBV7-9; the D is unclear. Trimming cost V 1 base and J 3 bases, with 10 bases left between them. This CDR3 is 15 amino acids long. In germline, CDR1 is SEHNR, CDR2 FQNEAQ (reference sequence). The CDR3 DNA reads as TGTGCCAGCAGCTTAGGCCCGGTGGACAATCAGCCCCAGCATTTT. Amino acids: CASSLGPVDNQPQHF.

This clonotype was counted only a few times. The chain employs TRBV7-3 and TRBJ2-5; 8 bases fit TRBD1. The germline CDR1 and CDR2 sequences are SGHTA and FQGTGA. The CDR3 has 16 residues. The V and J ends lost 6 bases and 1 base, in that order; junction bases with no gene match: 10. CDR3 sequence reads: CASSKQGVTPQETQYF. CDR3 nucleotide sequence: TGTGCCAGCAGTAAACAGGGGGTGACACCCCAAGAGACCCAGTACTTC.

In its sample, this clonotype was seen a few times. The CDR3 DNA sequence: TGTGCCAGCAGGAGAGGGACAGCGGAGACCCAGTACTTC. Translated, it gives CASRRGTAETQYF. V usage is TRBV7-2 and J usage is TRBJ2-5; 7 bases are a match to TRBD1. V lost 6 bases to trimming and J lost 5 bases; unmatched junction nucleotides: 6. From germline, CDR1 is SGHTA and CDR2 FQGNSA. The CDR3 length is 13 residues.

This clonotype turned up a few times. This chain joins TRBV7-9 and TRBJ2-7; possible D gene TRBD2, 6 bases. Germline V lookup: CDR1 SEHNR, CDR2 FQNEAQ (reference sequence). The CDR3 has 17 residues. The V end was cut by 4 bases, the J end by 3 bases, with 22 bases between. The CDR3 region is CASSSVGGTEKDYEQYV. The CDR3 coding sequence is TGTGCCAGCAGCTCAGTGGGGGGAACAGAGAAAGACTACGAGCAGTACGTC.

This clonotype was seen at least ten times. The V call is TRBV27, the J call TRBJ1-6; no clear D gene. Trimming cost V 11 bases and J 4 bases, with 9 bases left between them. The germline V gene encodes CDR1 MNHEY and CDR2 SMNVEV (reference sequence). This CDR3 region has 12 residues. DNA of the CDR3: TGTGCCTCGGCGGGGTATAATTCACCCCTCCACTTT. Translation gives CASAGYNSPLHF.

The chain has TRBV7-2 and TRBJ2-7; D tentatively fits TRBD1 or TRBD2 (6 bases each). Germline assignment: CDR1 SGHTA and CDR2 FQGNSA. The CDR3 has 15 amino acids. V was pared by 1 base and J by 4 bases, with 14 bases between. CDR3 nucleotides: TGTGCCAGCAGCTTAGATAGGGGGGCGCGTTACGAGCAGTACTTC. Translated: CASSLDRGARYEQYF.

The DNA for the CDR3 is TGCAGCCTAACCCTCAGTGGACGTGGAGAGACCCAGTACTTC. This gives the protein CSLTLSGRGETQYF. V gene TRBV20-1 combines with J gene TRBJ2-5; no clear D. CDR3 size: 14 residues. Germline CDR1 is DFQATT and CDR2 is SNEGSKA (reference sequence).

The chain carries TRBV11-1 and TRBJ2-1, with a weak D call TRBD2 (6 bases). V was trimmed by 4 bases and J by 7 bases, leaving 11 bases between them. Germline values: CDR1 SGHAT, CDR2 FQDESV (reference sequence). CDR3 length equals 13 residues. For the CDR3, the DNA is TGTGCCAGCAGCTATGGGGGGAGGAATGAGCAGTTCTTC. Residues: CASSYGGRNEQFF.

This clonotype was seen more than once but under ten times. The rearrangement joins TRBV7-9 to TRBJ2-1; the match to TRBD2 covers 13 bases. This CDR3 comprises 16 residues. V lost 7 bases and J lost 8; bases outside the gene matches: 11. Germline lookup yields CDR1 SEHNR and CDR2 FQNEAQ (reference sequence). DNA of the CDR3: TGTGCCAGCACCGACAAAAGACTAGCGGGGGGCGATGAGCAGTTCTTC. This encodes CASTDKRLAGGDEQFF.

This clonotype was counted only a few times. The rearrangement uses TRBV6-5 and TRBJ2-5; TRBD1 aligns across 11 bases. CDR1 is MNHEY, CDR2 SVGAGI, per germline. The CDR3 runs 16 residues. V was clipped by 2 bases and J by 5 bases; unmatched bases: 7. The CDR3 sequence: CASSYDRDRGWETQYF. In DNA, the CDR3 is TGTGCCAGCAGTTACGATCGGGACAGGGGGTGGGAGACCCAGTACTTC.

This clonotype was recorded a few times. The chain couples TRBV5-1 to TRBJ2-5; 14 nucleotides agree with TRBD2. This CDR3 has 15 amino acids. Per germline, CDR1 SGHRS and CDR2 YFSETQ. Trimming took 4 bases from V and 8 from J; bases not matched to a gene: 7. The CDR3: CASSEGLAGARTQYF. CDR3 bases: TGCGCCAGCAGCGAGGGACTAGCGGGGGCTCGAACCCAGTACTTC.

The J gene is TRBJ1-5, the V gene TRBV24-1; 7 positions match TRBD1. Losses at the gene ends were 4 bases for V and 4 bases for J; bases not matched to a gene: 3. Per the germline V gene, CDR1 is KGHDR and CDR2 is SFDVKD. This CDR3 contains 14 residues. The CDR3: CATSDNRGNQPQHF. In nucleotides, the CDR3 is TGTGCCACCAGTGACAACAGGGGAAATCAGCCCCAGCATTTT.